This T cell receptor (beta chain) is from a study of Ad26.COV2.S vaccination and SARS-CoV-2 variants. Study-wide context: Donor was one of the participants in the Ad26.COV2.S arm of the COV1001 trial. Study-wide points: Responses of spike-specific T cells (both CD8+ and CD4+) reportedly showed substantial breadth after vaccination.

The germline V gene has CDR1 SGHRS and CDR2 YFSETQ. V lost 4 bases to trimming and J lost 6 bases, with 15 bases between them. The CDR3 is made up of 14 amino acids. Assay: immunoSEQ multiplex PCR; the TCRdb copy retains only in-frame clones and omits some. Here the sample spans fewer than 500,000 clones, less than 95% being singletons. About this clone itself: Its antigen is undetermined.

This sample's treatment: some 19 received Ad26.COV2.S at low or high dose, single or two shots; 5 received placebo; per-sample allocation not given. Sampling took place 63 days after the first vaccine or placebo injection. A Boston donor was an adult aged 18-55 years. Specimen: peripheral blood, collected in a trial of Ad26.COV2.S vaccine versus placebo. The TCR sequence derives from a person aged 18-60 years who received the Ad26.COV2.S COVID-19 vaccine or a placebo. This rearrangement joins TRBV5-1 to TRBJ2-3; D is undetermined. The CDR3 nucleotides read TGCGCCAGCAGCCTAGGAAGCGAGGAGGATACGCAGTATTTT. The encoded protein is CASSLGSEEDTQYF.